This TCR beta chain stems from a study of T cells in women clearing cervical HPV infection (dated 2018 in TCRdb). Background on the whole study: The cases were approximately 23 women with histologically confirmed HPV16-related CIN3 or worse, and 2 of those women had invasive cancers. Cases and controls were matched on year of sample collection and on age within five years. Blood from cases was drawn at the visit where the lesion was first identified, while blood from controls was drawn once the infection was no longer detected. The 20 to 25 controls were women who cleared a single incident HPV16 infection within 12 months without developing precancer or cancer. Among cases, blood sampling came a median of roughly 150 days after lesion detection, with an interquartile range of about 80 to 230 days. Five blinded duplicates per group were added as quality controls, giving 60 or so samples: 50 or so participants and approximately ten replicates. Because only a few women had HLA typing data, the possibility that HLA type acted as a confounder could not be ruled out. Cases had a median age of almost 35 years compared with 37 to 40 for controls, and baseline characteristics showed no significant differences between the groups. Nested within Costa Rica's Guanacaste HPV Natural History Study, an exploratory proof-of-principle case-control study compared TCR repertoires across cervical HPV16 outcomes. In the parent cohort, roughly 10,000 women aged 18 or older were enrolled in Guanacaste, Costa Rica, during about 1993 to 1995 and were followed for roughly seven years. The investigation overall reported the following: CIN3+ cases had significantly higher TCR repertoire richness than controls across sequencing depths, but evenness did not differ between the groups. Because of the cross-sectional design, the study could not determine whether the associations came before infection or resulted from infection, and neither effector/memory subsets nor HPV-specific T cells were isolated. By combining richness with V gene abundances, random forest classifiers separated cases from controls with an estimated AUC of 0.83. Because the number of T cells in each sample was unknown, differences in richness could reflect differing T-cell content rather than repertoire biology. Cases had lower TRBV6-7 relative abundance than controls (about 0.1% versus 0.15%; Bonferroni P = 0.0008).

From cysteine to phenylalanine, the CDR3 is 12 amino acids long. Shown are 27 bases from within the CDR3, in frame from base 1. Sequences DFQATT (CDR1) and SNEGSKA (CDR2) are obtained from the germline V gene (reference sequence). The V end loses 3 bases and the J end loses 2 bases, and a stretch of 8 bases separates them. The immunoSEQ assay used multiplex PCR to amplify TCR beta CDR3 regions from an average of roughly 1.2 ug of genomic DNA per sample. Primer bias was corrected in the assay by using a complete synthetic TCR repertoire to establish an amplification baseline. The amplicons were sequenced using the Illumina platform. Under the source paper's analysis protocol: Error correction of the sequences involved clustering with frequency ratios plus a modified nearest-neighbor algorithm, after which the sequences were analyzed in the immunoSEQ Analyzer using IMGT gene definitions. At each rarefaction depth, TCR richness and evenness were averaged over 20 rarefaction repeats, and samples with fewer sequences than the depth were excluded. V, D and J gene relative abundances were compared between groups with Wilcoxon rank sum tests, applying FDR correction. Blinded duplicates gave an intraclass correlation of around 96% for TCR richness and an average of approximately 83% across over 55 gene segments. TCRdb's version of the immuneACCESS table is confined to in-frame rearrangements and falls short of the full clone set. An unresolved V gene accounts for under half of the shortfall where checked; the remainder is of unknown origin. V, J and clone size are those of that table, while D and trimming were read from the DNA. The sample has approximately 33,000 clones on record. About 8.8% of the sample belongs to the ten largest clones.

Every participant had a single incident cervical HPV16 infection, and women with prevalent HPV16 infections were excluded. Cervical HPV DNA was detected by MY09/MY11 PCR and genotyped by dot-blot hybridization. Less than 19 mL of heparinized blood was centrifuged, after which the buffy coat was aliquoted, frozen at -30 degrees C, and then stored at -80 degrees C. QIAGEN kits were used to extract genomic DNA from buffy coat specimens. As concerns this clone: Its binding antigen is unknown. The read halts 3 residues ahead of the CDR3 end, with the missing end drawn from the germline J gene.

The V gene is TRBV20-1 and the J gene is TRBJ2-7; no D gene can be assigned with confidence. The receptor comes from a woman aged 18 to 75 with a cervical HPV16 infection that either progressed to CIN3+ or cleared (not recorded which). Input material: blood buffy coat. The CDR3 is CSASPSTYEQYF. Incomplete CDR3 DNA: TGCAGTGCTAGCCCTAGTACCTACGAG.